Below, 21 T cell receptor beta chains from the same sample are listed, as sequenced in a study of blood T cell repertoires in COVID-19. Data came from immunoSEQ multiplex PCR; TCRdb stores just in-frame clones and leaves some out. The repertoire holds approximately 320,000 clones, with about 92% as singletons. The sequencing sample was made of PBMCs or T cells enriched from blood (not recorded which). The receptors derive from a man between 60 and 70 years old who had recovered from COVID-19.

In DNA form, the CDR3 reads TGTGCCAGCTCAACGGACAGGGTAAACACTGAAGCTTTCTTT. As protein: CASSTDRVNTEAFF. The rearrangement joins TRBV18 to TRBJ1-1; the match to TRBD1 covers 8 bases. Per germline, CDR1 KGHSH and CDR2 LQKENI. V shed 5 bases and J 2 bases; nucleotides not matched to a gene: 4. The CDR3 is 14 amino acids.

The J gene is TRBJ2-1, the V gene TRBV6-5, with TRBD2 matching 9 bases. CDR1 is MNHEY and CDR2 is SVGAGI in the germline V gene. This CDR3 spans 14 amino acids. V trimming: 6 bases; J trimming: 9 bases; junction bases outside the gene matches: 9. CDR3 region: CASRPLAGVGEQFF. CDR3 sequence (DNA): TGTGCCAGCAGACCCTTAGCGGGAGTTGGTGAGCAGTTCTTC.

The V gene is TRBV25-1, the J gene TRBJ2-5; possible D gene TRBD2, 6 bases. The CDR3 consists of 13 residues. V was clipped by 1 base and J by 5 bases, with 8 bases between them. CDR1 MGHDK and CDR2 SYGVNS come from the germline V gene. The CDR3 protein is CASSEWGVETQYF. The CDR3 DNA reads as TGTGCCAGCAGTGAATGGGGGGTGGAGACCCAGTACTTC.

This rearrangement joins TRBV7-8 to TRBJ1-2; possibly TRBD1 for D (6 bases). Deletions cut 5 bases from V and 1 base from J, with 8 bases between. The CDR3 runs 13 residues. Germline lookup yields CDR1 SGHVS and CDR2 FQNEAQ. The CDR3 here is CASSAGVNYGYTF. The CDR3 DNA follows: TGTGCCAGCAGCGCAGGGGTTAACTATGGCTACACCTTC.

This chain connects TRBV28 to TRBJ2-7, with 7 bases fitting TRBD2. V gave up 6 bases and J gave up 0 bases; unmatched junction bases: 8. The CDR3 runs 15 residues. Germline V gene data show CDR1 as MDHEN and CDR2 as SYDVKM. The CDR3: CASRLSGPSSYEQYF. In nucleotides, the CDR3 is TGTGCCAGCAGGCTTAGCGGGCCGAGCTCCTACGAGCAGTACTTC.

This chain uses TRBV2 with TRBJ2-6; perhaps TRBD2 as D (5 bases). This CDR3 contains 13 residues. In germline, CDR1 is SNHLY, CDR2 FYNNEI. The germline V and J ends were trimmed by 8 bases and 0 bases, with 5 bases remaining between them. The CDR3 protein is CASRDSGANVLTF. The CDR3 coding sequence is TGTGCCAGCCGGGACTCTGGGGCCAACGTCCTGACTTTC.

DNA of the CDR3: TGTGCCAGTAGTATAGCTGGCACCATGAACACTGAAGCTTTCTTT. Residues: CASSIAGTMNTEAFF. V gene TRBV19 combines with J gene TRBJ1-1; D gene unclear. CDR1 LNHDA and CDR2 SQIVND come from the germline V gene (reference sequence). This CDR3 is 15 amino acids long. The V and J ends lost 1 base and 0 bases respectively, with 9 bases between them. The variable domain in full, with the rest retrieved from reference TRBV19 and TRBJ1-1, is DGGITQSPKYLFRKEGQNVTLSCEQNLNHDAMYWYRQDPGQGLRLIYYSQIVNDFQKGDIAEGYSVSREKKESFPLTVTSAQKNPTAFYLCASSIAGTMNTEAFFGQGTRLTVV.

The chain couples TRBV6-6 to TRBJ1-2; 7 bases line up with TRBD1. The CDR3 is 16 amino acids. CDR1 and CDR2 from the germline V gene are MNHNY and SVGAGI (reference sequence). With V trimmed by 5 bases and J by 5 bases, 14 bases remained unmatched. The CDR3: CASSRDRALGVYGYTF. In DNA, the CDR3 is TGTGCCAGCAGTCGAGACAGGGCGCTAGGGGTTTATGGCTACACCTTC.

The V and J genes are TRBV6-5 and TRBJ1-5; 7 bases line up with TRBD1. This CDR3 has 14 residues. V lost 6 bases and J lost 3; bases outside the gene matches: 5. From germline, CDR1 is MNHEY and CDR2 SVGAGI. Written as DNA, the CDR3 is TGTGCCAGCAGATCAGACAGGGACAATCAGCCCCAGCATTTT. Translating it yields CASRSDRDNQPQHF.

The chain uses TRBV4-3 and TRBJ1-1, with 10 bases matching TRBD1. CDR1 is LGHNA, CDR2 YSLEER, per germline. The V and J ends lost 4 bases and 6 bases, in that order; junction bases with no gene match: 8. The CDR3 extends over 15 amino acids. CDR3 bases: TGCGCCAGCAGCCCGGGGGGACAGGGGACGTCTGAAGCTTTCTTT. Its protein product is CASSPGGQGTSEAFF.

This clone came up once. The V call is TRBV7-2, the J call TRBJ2-2; 8 nucleotides match TRBD1. Trimming at V came to 3 bases and at J to 5 bases, leaving 5 bases not matched to a gene. CDR1 is SGHTA and CDR2 is FQGNSA in the germline V gene. The CDR3 has 15 amino acids. CDR3 in amino acids: CASSFNRGSTGELFF. The CDR3, as DNA: TGTGCCAGCAGCTTCAACAGGGGGAGTACCGGGGAGCTGTTTTTT.

This clone was recorded only once. CDR3 amino acids: CASGVGLPFEQYF. The CDR3 nucleotides are TGTGCCAGCGGTGTGGGACTTCCCTTCGAGCAGTACTTC. This chain connects TRBV19 to TRBJ2-7; D might be TRBD2 (6 bases). Trimming removed 9 bases at V and 6 bases at J, with 18 bases between. The CDR3 covers 13 residues. Germline CDR1 and CDR2: LNHDA and SQIVND (reference sequence).

CDR3 loop: CASSPRTGGVYGYTF. The CDR3 DNA reads as TGTGCCAGCAGCCCAAGGACAGGGGGTGTTTATGGCTACACCTTC. This chain connects TRBV9 to TRBJ1-2; 10 bases map to TRBD1. J lost 5 bases, V lost 4 bases, and 8 bases had no gene match. In germline, CDR1 is SGDLS, CDR2 YYNGEE. The CDR3 covers 15 residues.

This clone occurred once. The V gene is TRBV6-2 or TRBV6-3, the J gene TRBJ2-6; 8 bases are shared with TRBD1. The CDR3 has 17 residues. J gave up 2 bases and V 6 bases, and 9 bases lay outside the gene matches. From germline, CDR1 is MNHEY and CDR2 SVGEGT. DNA for the CDR3: TGTGCCAGCAGCCCCGGACAGGGTTCGCCTGGGGCCAACGTCCTGACTTTC. The encoded protein is CASSPGQGSPGANVLTF.

V and J are TRBV6-5 and TRBJ1-4, with D possibly being TRBD1 (5 bases). Trimming took 6 bases from V and 5 from J, leaving 16 bases between them. From germline, CDR1 is MNHEY and CDR2 SVGAGI. CDR3 length: 15 residues. CDR3 loop: CASRKGVRQNEKLFF. CDR3 sequence (DNA): TGTGCCAGCAGGAAAGGGGTGAGACAGAATGAAAAACTGTTTTTT.

This sequence joins TRBV7-2 and TRBJ1-1; D remains unclear. Deletions cut 3 bases from V and 2 bases from J, with 13 bases between. Germline values: CDR1 SGHTA, CDR2 FQGNSA. The CDR3 is 15 amino acids. The DNA for the CDR3 is TGTGCCAGCAGCTTGGGGTTGGGAGAAAACACTGAAGCTTTCTTT. Amino acids: CASSLGLGENTEAFF.

V is TRBV27 and J is TRBJ1-2; TRBD1 matches 7 bases. The CDR3 has 13 amino acids. The V segment lost 5 bases and the J segment 4 bases; nucleotides outside the gene matches: 4. Germline CDR1 and CDR2: MNHEY and SMNVEV (reference sequence). In DNA form, the CDR3 reads TGTGCCAGCAGTCGGACAGGAACCTATGGCTACACCTTC. Protein product: CASSRTGTYGYTF.

This clone was counted a single time. The chain employs TRBV7-8 and TRBJ2-7, with TRBD1 as a possible D gene (5 bases). The CDR3 consists of 15 residues. Per the germline V gene, CDR1 is SGHVS and CDR2 is FQNEAQ. V was cut by 2 bases and J by 0 bases, with 11 bases left in between. CDR3 sequence reads: CASSLQGTISYEQYF. DNA for the CDR3: TGTGCCAGCAGCTTACAGGGAACCATCTCCTACGAGCAGTACTTC.

The chain couples TRBV3-1 (or the pseudogene TRBV3-2) to TRBJ1-6, with no clear D. Germline CDR1 is LGHDT and CDR2 is YNNKEL (reference sequence). The CDR3 runs 13 residues. V gave up 0 bases and J gave up 10 bases, with 7 bases separating them. Here the CDR3 DNA reads TGTGCCAGCAGCCAAGAAACGGGGTCACCCCTCCACTTT. It codes for CASSQETGSPLHF.

V usage is TRBV14 and J usage is TRBJ2-3; the match to TRBD2 covers 10 bases. The germline gives CDR1 SGHDN, CDR2 FVKESK. The CDR3 extends over 17 amino acids. V was clipped by 0 bases and J by 3 bases; unmatched bases: 6. In DNA form, the CDR3 reads TGTGCCAGCAGCCAAGATCTAAGTAGCGGGAGGACAGATACGCAGTATTTT. Amino acids: CASSQDLSSGRTDTQYF.

V usage is TRBV5-1 and J usage is TRBJ2-1; TRBD1 matches 8 bases. The J segment lost 6 bases and the V segment lost 0 bases, leaving 2 bases of the junction unmatched. Germline CDR1 SGHRS, CDR2 YFSETQ. The CDR3 is made up of 14 amino acids. The CDR3 protein is CASSLGQGINEQFF. The CDR3 DNA sequence: TGCGCCAGCAGCTTGGGACAGGGGATCAATGAGCAGTTCTTC.